This record looks at one T cell receptor (beta chain) sequence and its context. Its antigen is not identified. Here immunoSEQ multiplex PCR was the method, and the copy in TCRdb shows in-frame clones only, minus some. The table includes more than 20,000 clones, over 65% detected once. The data belong to a study of T cells in narcolepsy. Study background: Enrolled donors included narcolepsy type 1 or type 2 patients and healthy controls. Findings and limits, study-wide: Blood of same and different patients, but not healthy controls, reportedly held recurring autoreactive clonotypes. Same-patient CSF and blood CD4+ T cell clonotypes included HCRT-specific and TRIB2-specific autoreactive ones.

Per germline, CDR1 MNHNS and CDR2 SASEGT. The length of the CDR3 is 17 residues. V gave up 3 bases and J gave up 2 bases; unmatched junction bases: 9. The rearrangement links TRBV6-1 to TRBJ2-1, with TRBD1 matching 8 bases. Sequencing input: memory (CD45RA-) CD4+ T cells from blood. The clonotype comes from a human donor in good health. The CDR3 region is CASSDRGRGGTYNEQFF. For the CDR3, the DNA is TGTGCCAGCAGTGACAGGGGGCGGGGTGGCACCTACAATGAGCAGTTCTTC.